One sample yielded the 30 T cell receptor beta chains listed below, sequenced in a study of CD8 T cells in Susac syndrome. Reverse transcription of roughly 0.5 to 1 ug RNA was carried out with random hexamers. TCRdb re-analysed the immunoSEQ multiplex PCR reads in MiXCR, keeping a single row per CDR3 protein. The top ten hold 0.24% of the sample, which has 130,000 or so distinct CDR3 sequences, around 91% seen once. Source material: CD8+ T cells from PBMCs. The receptors were gathered from a human donor with multiple sclerosis.

For the CDR3, the DNA is TGTGCCAGCCTCCAAACAGGGAATGGGCTCAACACCGGGGAGCTGTTTTTT. Protein: CASLQTGNGLNTGELFF. V usage is TRBV6-2 or TRBV6-3 and J usage is TRBJ2-2, with a tentative D call TRBD1 (6 bases). Germline V lookup: CDR1 MNHEY, CDR2 SVGEGT. This CDR3 comprises 17 residues. The V and J ends lost 8 bases and 2 bases respectively, with 21 bases between them.

CDR3 in DNA: TGCAGCGTTGAAGAGGTCAAGGGACTCGGAACAGGGCCCTGGTACCAAGAGACCCAGTACTTC. Translating gives CSVEEVKGLGTGPWYQETQYF. The chain carries TRBV29-1 and TRBJ2-5; tentatively, D is TRBD1 or TRBD2 (6 bases each). V was cut by 0 bases and J by 0 bases, with 29 bases left in between. Germline V gene data show CDR1 as SQVTM and CDR2 as ANQGSEA. This CDR3 has 21 amino acids. The whole variable domain, filled in from reference TRBV29-1 and TRBJ2-5, reads SAVISQKPSRDICQRGTSLTIQCQVDSQVTMMFWYRQQPGQSLTLIATANQGSEATYESGFVIDKFPISRPNLTFSTLTVSNMSPEDSSIYLCSVEEVKGLGTGPWYQETQYFGPGTRLLVL.

The CDR3 reads CASRPVKDRGNTIYF. In nucleotides, the CDR3 is TGTGCCAGCCGACCCGTGAAGGATCGAGGAAACACCATATATTTT. The rearrangement links TRBV2 to TRBJ1-3; D call uncertain. The ends were cut back, 8 bases at V and 4 bases at J, with 18 bases in the middle. CDR1 is SNHLY, CDR2 FYNNEI, per germline. The CDR3 length is 15 residues.

There are a few counts of this clonotype. The chain couples TRBV12-3 or TRBV12-4 to TRBJ2-7, with 9 positions matching TRBD1. The CDR3 covers 15 residues. J lost 6 bases, V lost 3 bases, and 9 bases had no gene match. The CDR3 sequence: CASSFAAGQGVEQYF. The CDR3 region has the DNA TGTGCCAGCAGTTTCGCGGCGGGACAGGGTGTCGAGCAGTACTTC.

V and J are TRBV12-3 or TRBV12-4 and TRBJ2-1, with 7 bases that match TRBD1. The junction had 6 bases not matched to a gene; V was cut back by 3 bases and J by 7 bases. CDR3 size: 14 residues. CDR3 coding DNA: TGTGCCAGCAGTTTGGGGGACAGACTGAATGAGCAGTTCTTC. Residues: CASSLGDRLNEQFF.

This chain uses TRBV3-1 with TRBJ1-2, with D possibly matching TRBD1 (5 bases). The germline V and J ends were trimmed by 4 bases and 8 bases, with 23 bases remaining between them. Germline CDR1 is LGHDT and CDR2 is YNNKEL (reference sequence). CDR3 length: 16 residues. The CDR3 sequence: CASSPGDGTAQRGYTF. As DNA, the CDR3 is TGTGCCAGCAGCCCCGGGGACGGGACGGCGCAACGGGGCTACACCTTC.

The J gene is TRBJ1-1, the V gene TRBV27; D unclear. The V gene lost 7 bases and the J gene lost 8 bases, with 11 bases spanning the gap. CDR1 and CDR2 (germline): MNHEY, SMNVEV (reference sequence). This CDR3 is built from 11 residues. CDR3 bases: TGTGCCAGCACCTCGGGGTGGGAAGCTTTCTTT. Translation gives CASTSGWEAFF.

V and J are TRBV7-3 and TRBJ2-1; D is ambiguous. Deletions cut 2 bases from V and 6 bases from J, with 14 bases between. Germline V gives CDR1 SGHTA, CDR2 FQGTGA. The CDR3 is made up of 15 amino acids. The CDR3 loop reads CASSLGPALGNEQFF. In DNA, the CDR3 is TGTGCCAGCAGCTTAGGGCCGGCCCTAGGCAATGAGCAGTTCTTC.

The rearrangement links TRBV19 to TRBJ1-1; possibly TRBD1 for D (5 bases). V gave up 2 bases and J gave up 1 base, with 5 bases separating them. Germline lookup yields CDR1 LNHDA and CDR2 SQIVND (reference sequence). The CDR3 consists of 13 residues. The CDR3 spells CASSIQGNTEAFF. The CDR3 DNA follows: TGTGCCAGTAGTATACAGGGGAACACTGAAGCTTTCTTT.

This clonotype was seen only once. The chain employs TRBV20-1 and TRBJ2-2; D remains ambiguous. CDR3 length: 12 residues. V shed 5 bases and J shed 9 bases, with 13 bases lying between them. Germline CDR1 and CDR2: DFQATT and SNEGSKA (reference sequence). The DNA for the CDR3 is TGCAGTGCTCGGACGTATGACCGGGAGCTGTTTTTT. Its protein is CSARTYDRELFF.

This chain uses TRBV6-6 with TRBJ1-5; unclear D gene. V lost 5 bases, J lost 11 bases, and 16 bases lay in between. Per the germline V gene, CDR1 is MNHNY and CDR2 is SVGAGI (reference sequence). The CDR3 totals 13 residues. CDR3 region: CASSTPEKEAQHF. The DNA of the CDR3 is TGTGCCAGCAGTACACCCGAAAAGGAGGCCCAGCATTTT.

The V call is TRBV14, the J call TRBJ2-7, with unresolved D. The CDR3 length is 13 residues. Trimming removed 0 bases at V and 3 bases at J, with 6 bases between. In germline, CDR1 is SGHDN, CDR2 FVKESK. The CDR3: CASSQDWGYEQYF. CDR3 nucleotides: TGTGCCAGCAGCCAAGATTGGGGCTACGAGCAGTACTTC.

The V and J genes are TRBV15 and TRBJ1-4; 8 bases line up with TRBD1. V trimming: 11 bases; J trimming: 5 bases; junction bases outside the gene matches: 10. Germline assignment: CDR1 LNHNV and CDR2 YYDKDF (reference sequence). The CDR3 spans 14 residues. This CDR3 reads CAPNMGQENEKLFF. The CDR3 DNA reads TGTGCCCCTAATATGGGACAGGAGAATGAAAAACTGTTTTTT.

This clonotype was observed a single time. CDR3 bases: TGTGCCAGCAGTCCCGCGGGAGGGAGGGCAGGCGAGCAGTACTTC. Translated: CASSPAGGRAGEQYF. The chain combines TRBV27 with TRBJ2-7, with 9 bases fitting TRBD2. The CDR3 sequence is 15 residues long. Germline CDR1 MNHEY, CDR2 SMNVEV (reference sequence). The ends lost 5 bases at V and 6 bases at J; junction bases unmatched: 11.

This clonotype was picked up a small number of times. CDR3 protein: CASSFIIGGGYTF. The CDR3 coding sequence is TGTGCCAGCAGTTTTATCATTGGGGGGGGCTACACCTTC. J is TRBJ1-2 and V is TRBV27, with D perhaps matching TRBD1 (5 bases). V was clipped by 3 bases and J by 8 bases, with 13 bases between them. This CDR3 has 13 amino acids. Germline loops: CDR1 MNHEY, CDR2 SMNVEV (reference sequence).

The chain recombines TRBV12-3 or TRBV12-4 with TRBJ2-1; D is ambiguous. The CDR3 is made up of 17 amino acids. Between the trimmed V and J ends, which lost 0 bases and 0 bases, there was a span of 12 bases. The DNA for the CDR3 is TGTGCCAGCAGTTTAGCGAGTCTAGAAAGCTCCTACAATGAGCAGTTCTTC. Translation: CASSLASLESSYNEQFF.

The chain is built from TRBV3-1 and TRBJ2-7; 12 positions match TRBD2. The junction had 3 bases not matched to a gene; V was cut back by 3 bases and J by 0 bases. Germline V lookup: CDR1 LGHDT, CDR2 YNNKEL (reference sequence). The CDR3 is 16 amino acids. CDR3 coding DNA: TGTGCCAGCAGCCAGGGACTAGCGGGCGGCTCCTACGAGCAGTACTTC. This codes for CASSQGLAGGSYEQYF.

V usage is TRBV28 and J usage is TRBJ1-3; no clear D gene. Trimming removed 4 bases at V and 2 bases at J, with 9 bases between. CDR1 and CDR2 (germline): MDHEN, SYDVKM. The CDR3 totals 14 residues. The CDR3 DNA reads TGTGCCAGCAGTTCCCGGGAGGCTGGAAACACCATATATTTT. This encodes CASSSREAGNTIYF.

The V gene is TRBV11-2, the J gene TRBJ2-7, with D unclear. Germline V CDR1 and CDR2: SGHAT, FQNNGV. V was trimmed by 6 bases and J by 5 bases, leaving 14 bases between them. The CDR3 sequence is 13 residues long. The CDR3 DNA reads as TGTGCCAGCAGGAATGCTGTGGCCCACGAGCAGTACTTC. Protein: CASRNAVAHEQYF.

This rearrangement joins TRBV3-1 to TRBJ2-5; 7 nucleotides agree with TRBD2. The V gene's germline CDR1 is LGHDT and CDR2 YNNKEL (reference sequence). This CDR3 has 12 residues. Trimming took 2 bases from V and 7 from J; bases not matched to a gene: 1. In nucleotides, the CDR3 is TGTGCCAGCAGCCAACCGGGAGGGACCCAGTACTTC. It specifies CASSQPGGTQYF.

The V gene is TRBV5-6, the J gene TRBJ2-7; TRBD2 is a possible D gene (5 bases). The CDR3 runs to 15 residues. CDR1 SGHDT and CDR2 YYEEEE come from the germline V gene. Trimming took 4 bases from V and 2 from J, leaving 16 bases between them. This CDR3 is CASSRGEKRTYEQYF. CDR3 DNA sequence: TGTGCCAGCAGCCGGGGTGAGAAGAGAACCTACGAGCAGTACTTC.

The rearrangement uses TRBV6-2 or TRBV6-3 and TRBJ1-2; D perhaps matches TRBD1 (5 bases). The germline CDR1 and CDR2 sequences are MNHEY and SVGEGT. The CDR3 covers 12 residues. The V gene lost 7 bases and the J gene lost 5 bases, with 11 bases spanning the gap. Here the CDR3 reads CASIGTAYGYTF. The CDR3 DNA is TGTGCCAGCATCGGGACGGCTTATGGCTACACCTTC.

The rearrangement links TRBV4-1 to TRBJ2-7, with a weak D call TRBD2 (5 bases). This CDR3 region has 16 residues. Germline V gene sequence: CDR1 MGHRA, CDR2 YSYEKL. Trimming removed 2 bases at V and 0 bases at J, with 14 bases between. The DNA for the CDR3 is TGCGCCAGCAGCCAAATTGGAGCCAGCGGCTCCTACGAGCAGTACTTC. Its protein product is CASSQIGASGSYEQYF.

This clonotype showed up just a few times. The V call is TRBV7-9, the J call TRBJ2-6; TRBD2 agrees at 8 bases. Losses at the gene ends were 5 bases for V and 2 bases for J; bases not matched to a gene: 8. The CDR3 has 17 residues. Germline V gene data show CDR1 as SEHNR and CDR2 as FQNEAQ (reference sequence). DNA of the CDR3: TGTGCCAGCAGCCAAACACGGGGGGGTACTGGGGCCAACGTCCTGACTTTC. Translation gives CASSQTRGGTGANVLTF.

The V gene is TRBV27, the J gene TRBJ2-2, with 7 bases aligning to TRBD2. With V trimmed by 4 bases and J by 0 bases, 2 bases remained unmatched. The CDR3 consists of 15 residues. CDR1 is MNHEY, CDR2 SMNVEV, per germline (reference sequence). CDR3 region: CASSWGTTNTGELFF. CDR3 bases: TGTGCCAGCAGTTGGGGGACTACGAACACCGGGGAGCTGTTTTTT.

The chain employs TRBV6-5 and TRBJ1-4; D is ambiguous. Germline assignment: CDR1 MNHEY and CDR2 SVGAGI. The CDR3 is 14 amino acids. V dropped 0 bases and J dropped 12 bases, with 14 bases sitting between them. CDR3 DNA: TGTGCCAGCAGTTACTCGGGCAGCTACCTCGAACTGTTTTTT. It codes for CASSYSGSYLELFF.

The CDR3 loop is CASSIETSGTGELFF. The CDR3 nucleotides read TGCGCCAGCAGCATCGAGACTAGCGGCACCGGGGAGCTGTTTTTT. The chain is built from TRBV5-1 and TRBJ2-2, with TRBD2 identical over 9 bases. Germline CDR1 is SGHRS and CDR2 is YFSETQ. CDR3 length equals 15 residues. The ends lost 4 bases at V and 4 bases at J; junction bases unmatched: 5. The whole variable domain, filled in from reference TRBV5-1 and TRBJ2-2, reads KAGVTQTPRYLIKTRGQQVTLSCSPISGHRSVSWYQQTPGQGLQFLFEYFSETQRNKGNFPGRFSGRQFSNSRSEMNVSTLELGDSALYLCASSIETSGTGELFFGEGSRLTVL.

Remarks on this clonotype: The junction differs from germline at one of its ends, possibly a read error. The chain links TRBV7-8 to TRBJ1-5; D gene ambiguous. This CDR3 is 13 amino acids long. Germline loops: CDR1 SGHVS, CDR2 FQNEAQ. In DNA, the CDR3 is TGTGCCTGCAGCGACCTTAGCAATCAGCCCCAGCATTTT. Translation gives CACSDLSNQPQHF.

This rearrangement joins TRBV4-3 to TRBJ2-7; 7 bases are a match to TRBD2. This CDR3 is built from 14 residues. The V gene's germline CDR1 is LGHNA and CDR2 YSLEER. The ends lost 0 bases at V and 6 bases at J; junction bases unmatched: 5. In nucleotides, the CDR3 is TGCGCCAGCAGCCAAGAGGGAGGGGCTCGCGAGCAGTACTTC. Translation: CASSQEGGAREQYF.

This clonotype has a single count. Here the CDR3 reads CASSLGIAGTNIQYF. In nucleotides, the CDR3 is TGTGCCAGCAGCTTGGGAATCGCAGGGACGAACATTCAGTACTTC. This chain links TRBV5-6 with TRBJ2-4; D possibly matches TRBD1 or TRBD2 (5 bases each). The CDR3 covers 15 residues. Germline V gene lookup returns CDR1 SGHDT and CDR2 YYEEEE. Trimming removed 0 bases at V and 7 bases at J, with 14 bases between.